This T cell receptor (beta chain) was identified in a study of shared T cell receptors in the human thymus. The CDR3 consists of 16 residues. V was pared by 1 base and J by 5 bases, with 6 bases of the junction left unmatched. Looked up from germline, CDR1 is KGHSH and CDR2 is LQKENI. Assay used: immunoSEQ multiplex PCR; TCRdb lists only in-frame clones, some missing. The top ten clones hold more than 0.01% of a sample with 700,000 or so clones, 70% to 90% of them seen once. These data also featured in a second study, about human thymus T cells. From that report: The thymus was resected at corrective cardiac surgery. Apparent bias marked the V and J gene usage of thymic and blood repertoires. The related literature has documented a marked overlap of thymic repertoires among unrelated individuals.

The V gene is TRBV18, the J gene TRBJ1-2; 11 bases map to TRBD1. The TCR originated in a girl in the first two years of life with a congenital heart defect. The sequenced sample was thymocytes. The CDR3 loop reads CASSPRGTGGWYGYTF. The CDR3 DNA sequence: TGTGCCAGCTCACCACGTGGGACAGGGGGTTGGTATGGCTACACCTTC.